Shown below are 16 T cell receptor beta chains from a single sample sequenced in a study of CD8+CD57+ T cells in acquired aplastic anemia (dated by TCRdb to between 2018 and 2020). Patients chosen for sequencing had shown expansion of CD8+CD57+ cells by flow cytometry. The data were produced on an Illumina HiSeq 2000. TCR beta VDJ combination and CDR3 sequence profiling used genomic DNA as the template. The raw public data were reprocessed by TCRdb itself: fastp quality trimming at Q25, MiXCR clonotype calling, in-frame beta chains only. Each entry merges the rows of one CDR3 protein and shows their most common DNA and genes. Counted in this sample were about 160,000 distinct CDR3 sequences; about 48% of them appeared once. The ten largest clones add up to more than 30% of the sample. The specimen was sorted CD4+, CD8+, or CD8+CD57+ T cells (not recorded which) from PBMCs. These receptors were obtained from a human donor with aplastic anemia.

J is TRBJ1-6 and V is TRBV25-1, with TRBD1 identical over 8 bases. CDR3 size: 14 residues. Germline CDR1 and CDR2: MGHDK and SYGVNS. J gave up 10 bases and V 4 bases, and 6 bases lay outside the gene matches. CDR3 sequence (DNA): TGTGCCAGCAGTGGTGACAGGGGTCGGTCACCCCTCCACTTT. Protein product: CASSGDRGRSPLHF.

The rearrangement links TRBV10-3 to TRBJ2-1; 8 nucleotides line up with TRBD2. V gave up 5 bases and J gave up 5 bases; unmatched junction bases: 5. CDR1 is ENHRY, CDR2 SYGVKD, per germline. The CDR3 contains 14 residues. The CDR3 spells CAISSTSGDNEQFF. The DNA of the CDR3 is TGTGCCATCAGTAGTACTAGCGGCGACAATGAGCAGTTCTTC.

This clonotype has a handful of counts. This chain connects TRBV6-2 or TRBV6-3 to TRBJ2-2; TRBD2 matches at 9 bases. Trimming took 8 bases from V and 6 from J; bases not matched to a gene: 10. The germline V gene encodes CDR1 MNHEY and CDR2 SVGEGT. The CDR3 loop spans 15 amino acids. This CDR3 reads CASRGLAGAPGELFF. The CDR3 bases are TGTGCCAGCCGAGGCTTAGCGGGAGCTCCCGGGGAGCTGTTTTTT.

The chain uses TRBV19 and TRBJ2-2, with a weak D call TRBD2 (7 bases). Germline V gives CDR1 LNHDA, CDR2 SQIVND (reference sequence). The CDR3 length is 14 residues. V was shortened by 6 bases and J by 7 bases, with 15 bases between the two germline ends. The CDR3 coding sequence is TGTGCCAGTAGCAGGGGAGGGCTAGACGGGGAGCTGTTTTTT. Translation gives CASSRGGLDGELFF.

Many counts were recorded for this clonotype. V is TRBV19 and J is TRBJ2-1; 10 bases agree with TRBD2. Germline CDR1 reads LNHDA; CDR2 reads SQIVND (reference sequence). The CDR3 totals 14 residues. V was clipped by 5 bases and J by 4 bases; unmatched bases: 2. In nucleotides, the CDR3 is TGTGCCAGTAGTCTAGCGGGAGAGTACAATGAGCAGTTCTTC. Its translation is CASSLAGEYNEQFF.

The chain combines TRBV7-6 with TRBJ2-3; no reliable D call. Trimming removed 8 bases from V and 6 bases from J, with 12 bases in between. Germline V gene lookup returns CDR1 SGHVS and CDR2 FNYEAQ. CDR3 size: 12 residues. DNA of the CDR3: TGTGCCAGCGGACCCTCTTACGATACGCAGTATTTT. Protein product: CASGPSYDTQYF.

The rearrangement uses TRBV2 and TRBJ2-1; D not certain. Looked up from germline, CDR1 is SNHLY and CDR2 is FYNNEI. Between the trimmed V and J ends, which lost 5 bases and 9 bases, there was a span of 11 bases. This CDR3 has 12 residues. The CDR3 DNA is TGTGCCAGCAGTCCCTCACTGGGTGAGCAGTTCTTC. Translating gives CASSPSLGEQFF.

This chain connects TRBV15 to TRBJ2-1, with TRBD2 matching over 11 bases. V trimming: 3 bases; J trimming: 10 bases; junction bases outside the gene matches: 8. The CDR3 extends over 15 amino acids. CDR1 LNHNV and CDR2 YYDKDF come from the germline V gene (reference sequence). CDR3 DNA: TGTGCCACCAGCAGTATCCTAGCGGGAGGAGAAGAGCAGTTCTTC. This sequence encodes CATSSILAGGEEQFF.

In regard to this clonotype: Lacking the conserved final phenylalanine or tryptophan, this CDR3 likely reflects a read error. V usage is TRBV4-2 and J usage is TRBJ2-3, with 10 bases that match TRBD2. The CDR3 covers 15 residues. V lost 5 bases, J lost 4 bases, and 6 bases stayed unmatched. Germline V lookup: CDR1 LGHNA, CDR2 YNFKEQ. This CDR3 is CASSETSGWADTQYL. The CDR3, as DNA: TGTGCCAGCAGCGAGACTAGCGGGTGGGCAGATACGCAGTATCTT.

This clonotype was recorded at least ten times. The chain recombines TRBV11-3 with TRBJ2-3; 12 bases map to TRBD2. Germline-derived CDR1 and CDR2 are SGHNT and YENEEA. The CDR3 consists of 17 residues. J lost 5 bases, V lost 5 bases, and 11 bases had no gene match. This CDR3 reads CASSPPPGLAGGDTQYF. CDR3 nucleotide sequence: TGTGCCAGCAGCCCACCACCGGGACTAGCGGGTGGAGATACGCAGTATTTT.

As regards this clonotype: The junction shows a germline mismatch at one end, possibly a read error. The chain is built from TRBV7-2 and TRBJ2-7; maybe TRBD2 (5 bases). The CDR3 totals 11 residues. CDR1 is SGHTA and CDR2 is FQGNSA in the germline V gene. In nucleotides, the CDR3 is TGTGCCGGCAGCCTAGGGAGCGAGCAGTACTTC. Its protein is CAGSLGSEQYF.

This clonotype was detected many times. V usage is TRBV19 and J usage is TRBJ2-2, with 8 bases identical to TRBD1. Trimming at V came to 3 bases and at J to 7 bases, leaving 16 bases not matched to a gene. This CDR3 spans 18 amino acids. The germline V gene has CDR1 LNHDA and CDR2 SQIVND (reference sequence). The CDR3 DNA reads as TGTGCCAGTAGTATTGTCAATTTGGGCAGGGGGCTCGTCGGGGAGCTGTTTTTT. This sequence encodes CASSIVNLGRGLVGELFF.

This clonotype has a handful of counts. A junction boundary mismatches the germline segment, possibly from a read error. The chain is built from TRBV10-3 and TRBJ1-1; D possibly corresponds to TRBD1 (5 bases). Germline values: CDR1 ENHRY, CDR2 SYGVKD. The CDR3 runs to 14 residues. The DNA for the CDR3 is TGTGCCAGCAGTGACGGGGGTATGAACACTGAAGCTTTCTTT. Translation: CASSDGGMNTEAFF.

This sequence joins TRBV30 and TRBJ2-1; D possibly corresponds to TRBD1 (5 bases). The CDR3 extends over 13 amino acids. Trimming cost V 4 bases and J 2 bases, with 9 bases left between them. Germline CDR1 reads GTSNPN; CDR2 reads SVGIG (reference sequence). The CDR3 here is CAWMGQTYNEQFF. As DNA, the CDR3 is TGTGCCTGGATGGGGCAGACCTACAATGAGCAGTTCTTC.

The genes are TRBV7-2 and TRBJ2-1, with unresolved D. Germline V gives CDR1 SGHTA, CDR2 FQGNSA. The CDR3 runs 13 residues. Trimming stripped 3 bases from V and 10 bases from J, with 13 bases between. DNA of the CDR3: TGTGCCAGCAGCTTCAGACTGGCAACCGAGCAGTTCTTC. Translating gives CASSFRLATEQFF. Full variable domain (remainder filled in from reference TRBV7-2 and TRBJ2-1): GAGVSQSPSNKVTEKGKDVELRCDPISGHTALYWYRQSLGQGLEFLIYFQGNSAPDKSGLPSDRFSAERTGGSVSTLTIQRTQQEDSAVYLCASSFRLATEQFFGPGTRLTVL.

At least ten counts were recorded for this clonotype. The chain uses TRBV5-1 and TRBJ2-7; 9 positions match TRBD1. The trim removed 2 bases at V and 5 bases at J, leaving 8 bases unmatched. The length of the CDR3 is 15 residues. Germline V gene lookup returns CDR1 SGHRS and CDR2 YFSETQ. CDR3 region: CASSFEGGQGHEQYF. CDR3 sequence (DNA): TGCGCCAGCAGCTTCGAAGGGGGACAGGGACACGAGCAGTACTTC. The whole variable domain, filled in from reference TRBV5-1 and TRBJ2-7, reads KAGVTQTPRYLIKTRGQQVTLSCSPISGHRSVSWYQQTPGQGLQFLFEYFSETQRNKGNFPGRFSGRQFSNSRSEMNVSTLELGDSALYLCASSFEGGQGHEQYFGPGTRLTVT.